The 5 T cell receptor beta chains below all came from one sample that was sequenced in a study of shared clonotypes between healthy human individuals. Sequenced by immunoSEQ multiplex PCR; TCRdb stores in-frame clones only, minus some. Of over a million clones listed, about 80% are singletons. Sequencing used memory CD4+ T cells from PBMCs. Subset defined: CD45RA-negative fraction. These TCRs come from a man aged 18 to 29 in good health. Some clones in this sample may be carry-over from other donors' samples.

The CDR3 protein is CAWSPHPLRRRSNEQFF. In DNA, the CDR3 is TGTGCCTGGAGTCCCCACCCACTTAGGCGCCGTTCCAATGAGCAGTTCTTC. The chain recombines TRBV30 with TRBJ2-1; D not resolved. The germline V gene encodes CDR1 GTSNPN and CDR2 SVGIG (reference sequence). This CDR3 spans 17 amino acids. Trimming cost V 2 bases and J 6 bases, with 23 bases left between them. The entire variable domain, with the rest obtained from reference TRBV30 and TRBJ2-1, is as follows: SQTIHQWPATLVQPVGSPLSLECTVEGTSNPNLYWYRQAAGRGLQLLFYSVGIGQISSEVPQNLSASRPQDRQFILSSKKLLLSDSGFYLCAWSPHPLRRRSNEQFFGPGTRLTVL.

V is TRBV7-9 and J is TRBJ1-2; 7 nucleotides agree with TRBD1. The germline CDR1 and CDR2 sequences are SEHNR and FQNEAQ (reference sequence). This CDR3 spans 15 amino acids. The ends lost 5 bases at V and 6 bases at J; junction bases unmatched: 12. In DNA form, the CDR3 reads TGTGCCAGCAGCCCTCAGGGACAGAGAGGAGATGGCTACACCTTC. This encodes CASSPQGQRGDGYTF.

The chain recombines TRBV6-1 with TRBJ2-5, with a weak D call TRBD1 (5 bases). Deletions cut 3 bases from V and 7 bases from J, with 12 bases between. The length of the CDR3 is 13 residues. Germline V gene sequence: CDR1 MNHNS, CDR2 SASEGT. CDR3 protein: CASSDGMGRTQYF. The CDR3, as DNA: TGTGCCAGCAGTGATGGTATGGGGCGGACCCAGTACTTC.

The chain carries TRBV29-1 and TRBJ2-1, with 11 bases fitting TRBD2. J gave up 1 base and V 6 bases, and 8 bases lay outside the gene matches. Germline V CDR1 and CDR2: SQVTM, ANQGSEA. The CDR3 length is 16 residues. The DNA of the CDR3 is TGCAGCGTCGTCGCGACTAGCGGGACGTCCTACAATGAGCAGTTCTTC. Translation gives CSVVATSGTSYNEQFF.

V and J are TRBV28 and TRBJ2-2, with 7 positions matching TRBD2. CDR1 and CDR2 from the germline V gene are MDHEN and SYDVKM. The CDR3 loop spans 13 amino acids. Unmatched junction bases numbered 2, after V lost 10 bases and J lost 0 bases. The chain's CDR3 is CATRGANTGELFF. CDR3 coding DNA: TGTGCCACCCGGGGGGCGAACACCGGGGAGCTGTTTTTT.